The clone carrying this T cell receptor beta chain was seen once. The antigen remains unidentified. This entry is derived from a study of cytomegalovirus exposure and HLA in healthy donors. Regarding the study as a whole: Follow-up analysis later connected one missense variant in DCLRE1C with trimming of TCR beta V- and J-genes.

The PCR ran on 60 Vbeta and 13 Jbeta primers. How the authors handled the data: It was a later analysis that counted roughly 80 million unique TCR beta chains, of which 8.5 million to 12 million were shared. Assay: immunoSEQ multiplex PCR; the TCRdb copy retains only in-frame clones and omits some. Clone size and V and J calls were adopted from that table, with D and trimming inferred from the DNA. This table holds roughly 70,000 clones, around 81% found once. Per the germline V gene, CDR1 is ENHRY and CDR2 is SYGVKD. V was shortened by 2 bases and J by 0 bases, with 22 bases between the two germline ends. The CDR3 covers 19 residues.

This TCR was recovered from a man between 50 and 59 years old in good health and CMV-seronegative. The J gene is TRBJ1-1, the V gene TRBV10-3, with unresolved D. What was sequenced was PBMCs. CDR3: CAISEPGLGLFSMNTEAFF. The CDR3 DNA reads as TGTGCCATCAGTGAGCCAGGCCTTGGGCTGTTTTCTATGAACACTGAAGCTTTCTTT.